This TCR beta chain was recovered during a study of blood T cell repertoires in COVID-19. Study-level information: Samples of COVID-19 (acute and convalescent) were obtained from the United States, Italy and Spain. T cells, B-cell-depleted T cells, or PBMCs provided the cDNA or gDNA that served as material.

Original data processing: Researchers report that nucleated cell counts were estimated from reference gene primer amplification. Sequencing used immunoSEQ multiplex PCR; TCRdb keeps in-frame clones, though not all of them. The V and J calls and the clone size are those of that table, but D and trimming were determined from the DNA. The sample consists of some 200,000 clones, 80% to 90% of them appearing once. The sequenced sample consisted of peripheral blood. The clonotype was recovered from a man aged 50 or older who had recovered from COVID-19.

The CDR3 here is CASSKGQVFGPLHF. In nucleotides, the CDR3 is TGTGCCAGCAGCAAAGGACAGGTTTTTGGGCCCCTCCACTTT. The chain is built from TRBV27 and TRBJ1-6, with 7 bases that match TRBD1. The CDR3 totals 14 residues. Trimming cost V 6 bases and J 13 bases; bases outside gene matches: 12. Germline CDR1 reads MNHEY; CDR2 reads SMNVEV (reference sequence).